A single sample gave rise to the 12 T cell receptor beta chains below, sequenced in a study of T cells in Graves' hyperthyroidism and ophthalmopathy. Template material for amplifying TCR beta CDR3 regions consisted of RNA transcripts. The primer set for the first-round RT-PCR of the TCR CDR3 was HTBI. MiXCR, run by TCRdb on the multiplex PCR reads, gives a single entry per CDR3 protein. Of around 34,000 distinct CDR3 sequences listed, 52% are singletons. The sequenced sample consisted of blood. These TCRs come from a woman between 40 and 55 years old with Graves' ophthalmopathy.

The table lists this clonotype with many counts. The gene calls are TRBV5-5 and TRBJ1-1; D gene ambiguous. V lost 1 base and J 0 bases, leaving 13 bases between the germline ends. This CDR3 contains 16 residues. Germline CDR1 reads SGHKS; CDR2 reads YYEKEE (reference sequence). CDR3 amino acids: CASSLRYRSLNTEAFF. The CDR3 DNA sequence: TGTGCCAGCAGCTTGAGGTATCGAAGTCTGAACACTGAAGCTTTCTTT.

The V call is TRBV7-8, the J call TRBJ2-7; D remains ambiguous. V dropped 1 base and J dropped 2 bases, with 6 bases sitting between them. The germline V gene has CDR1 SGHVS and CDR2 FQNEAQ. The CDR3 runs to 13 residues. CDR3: CASSLGATYEQYF. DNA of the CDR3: TGTGCCAGCAGCTTAGGGGCTACCTACGAGCAGTACTTC.

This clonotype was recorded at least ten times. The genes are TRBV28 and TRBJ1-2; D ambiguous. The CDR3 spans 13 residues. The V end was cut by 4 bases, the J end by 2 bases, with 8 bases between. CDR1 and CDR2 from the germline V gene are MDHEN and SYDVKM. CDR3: CASSSGGNYGYTF. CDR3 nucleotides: TGTGCCAGCAGTTCGGGAGGAAACTATGGCTACACCTTC.

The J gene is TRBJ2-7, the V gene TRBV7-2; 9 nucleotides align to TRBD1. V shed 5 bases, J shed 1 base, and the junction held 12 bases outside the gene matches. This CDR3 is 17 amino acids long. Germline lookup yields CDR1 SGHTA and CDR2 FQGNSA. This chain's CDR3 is CASSPRPPGQGSYEQYF. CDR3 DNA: TGTGCCAGCAGCCCCCGACCCCCGGGACAGGGTTCCTACGAGCAGTACTTC.

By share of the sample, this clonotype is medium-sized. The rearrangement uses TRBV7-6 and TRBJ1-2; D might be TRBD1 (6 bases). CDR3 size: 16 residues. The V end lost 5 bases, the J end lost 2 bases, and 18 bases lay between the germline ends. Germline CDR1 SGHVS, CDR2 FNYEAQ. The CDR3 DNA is TGTGCCAGCAGCCCCGGGACATCACTAGGGAACTATGGCTACACCTTC. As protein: CASSPGTSLGNYGYTF.

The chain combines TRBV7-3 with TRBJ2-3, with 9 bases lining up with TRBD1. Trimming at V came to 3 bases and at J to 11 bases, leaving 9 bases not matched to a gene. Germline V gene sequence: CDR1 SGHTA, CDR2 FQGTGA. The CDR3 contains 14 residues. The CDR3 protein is CASSLGQGYNEQYF. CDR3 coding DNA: TGTGCCAGCAGCTTGGGACAGGGATACAATGAGCAGTATTTT. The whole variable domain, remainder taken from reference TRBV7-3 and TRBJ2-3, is GAGVSQTPSNKVTEKGKYVELRCDPISGHTALYWYRQSLGQGPEFLIYFQGTGAADDSGLPNDRFFAVRPEGSVSTLKIQRTERGDSAVYLCASSLGQGYNEQYFGPGTRLTVL.

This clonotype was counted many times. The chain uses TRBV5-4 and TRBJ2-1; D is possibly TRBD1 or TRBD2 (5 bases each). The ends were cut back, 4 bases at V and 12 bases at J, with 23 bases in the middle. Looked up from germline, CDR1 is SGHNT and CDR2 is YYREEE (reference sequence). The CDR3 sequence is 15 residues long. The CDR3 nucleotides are TGTGCCAGCAGCCTCTCCCCGGCAGCCCGGGGCGCGCAGTTCTTC. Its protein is CASSLSPAARGAQFF.

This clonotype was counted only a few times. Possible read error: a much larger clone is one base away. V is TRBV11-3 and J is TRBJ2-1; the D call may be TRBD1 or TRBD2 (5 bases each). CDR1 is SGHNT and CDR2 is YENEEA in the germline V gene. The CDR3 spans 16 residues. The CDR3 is CASSLGGTATYNEQLF. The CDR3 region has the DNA TGTGCCAGCAGCTTAGGGGGGACCGCTACCTACAATGAGCAGCTCTTC.

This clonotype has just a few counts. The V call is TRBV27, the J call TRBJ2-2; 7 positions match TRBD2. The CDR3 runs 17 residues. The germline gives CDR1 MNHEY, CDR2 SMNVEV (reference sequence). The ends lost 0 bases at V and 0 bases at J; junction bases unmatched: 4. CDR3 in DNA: TGTGCCAGCAGTTTATCCGCGGGAGTTACGAACACCGGGGAGCTGTTTTTT. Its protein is CASSLSAGVTNTGELFF.

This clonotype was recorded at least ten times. The DNA for the CDR3 is TGTGCCAGCAGTTACGGGCAGGGGGTTGCGTTCTTC. Translating gives CASSYGQGVAFF. This sequence joins TRBV6-5 and TRBJ2-1; 7 nucleotides match TRBD1. CDR3 length: 12 amino acids. Trimming at V came to 2 bases and at J to 15 bases, leaving 7 bases not matched to a gene. Looked up from germline, CDR1 is MNHEY and CDR2 is SVGAGI.

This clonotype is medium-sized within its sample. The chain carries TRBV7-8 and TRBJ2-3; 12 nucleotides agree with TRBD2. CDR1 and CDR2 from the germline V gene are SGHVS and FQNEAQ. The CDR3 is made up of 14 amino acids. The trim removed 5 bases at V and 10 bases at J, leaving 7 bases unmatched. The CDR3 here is CASSLTSGSDPQYF. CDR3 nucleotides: TGTGCCAGCAGCCTGACTAGCGGGAGTGATCCGCAGTATTTT.

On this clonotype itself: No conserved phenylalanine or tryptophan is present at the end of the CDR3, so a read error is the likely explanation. In DNA form, the CDR3 reads TGTGCCAGCAGCTTCATAAAGGGACAGCCTAATGAAGCTTTCGTT. This gives the protein CASSFIKGQPNEAFV. The genes are TRBV7-2 and TRBJ1-1; 7 bases line up with TRBD1. Looked up from germline, CDR1 is SGHTA and CDR2 is FQGNSA. The V segment lost 3 bases and the J segment 7 bases; nucleotides outside the gene matches: 11. CDR3 length equals 15 residues.